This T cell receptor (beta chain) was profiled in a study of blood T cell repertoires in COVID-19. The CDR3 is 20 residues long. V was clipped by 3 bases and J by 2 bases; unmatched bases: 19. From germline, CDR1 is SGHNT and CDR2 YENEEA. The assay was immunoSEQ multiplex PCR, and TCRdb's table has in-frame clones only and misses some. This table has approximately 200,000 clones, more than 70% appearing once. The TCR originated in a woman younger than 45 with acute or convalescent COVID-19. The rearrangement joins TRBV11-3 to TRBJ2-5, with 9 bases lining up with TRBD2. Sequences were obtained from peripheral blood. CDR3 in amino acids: CASSFAQLSGRRGGQETQYF. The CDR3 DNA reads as TGTGCCAGCAGCTTCGCCCAACTTAGCGGGAGAAGAGGGGGACAAGAGACCCAGTACTTC.